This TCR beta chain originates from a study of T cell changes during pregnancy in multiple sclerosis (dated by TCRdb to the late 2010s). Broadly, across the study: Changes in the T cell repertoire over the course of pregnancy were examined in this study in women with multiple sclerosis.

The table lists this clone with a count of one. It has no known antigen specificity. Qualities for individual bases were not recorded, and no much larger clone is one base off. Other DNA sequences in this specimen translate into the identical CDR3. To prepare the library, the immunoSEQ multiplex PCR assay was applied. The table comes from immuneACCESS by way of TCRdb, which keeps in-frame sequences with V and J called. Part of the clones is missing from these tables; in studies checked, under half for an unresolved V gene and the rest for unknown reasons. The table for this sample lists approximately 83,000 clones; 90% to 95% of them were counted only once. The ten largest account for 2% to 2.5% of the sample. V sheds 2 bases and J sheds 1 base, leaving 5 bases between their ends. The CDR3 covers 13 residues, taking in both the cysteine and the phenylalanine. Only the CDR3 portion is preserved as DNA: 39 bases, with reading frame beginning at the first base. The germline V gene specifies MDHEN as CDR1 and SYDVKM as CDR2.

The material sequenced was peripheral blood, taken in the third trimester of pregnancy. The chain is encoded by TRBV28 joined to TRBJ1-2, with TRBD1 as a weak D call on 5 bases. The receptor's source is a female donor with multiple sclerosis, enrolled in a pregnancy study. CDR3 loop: CASSLQGNYGYTF. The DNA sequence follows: TGTGCCAGCAGTTTACAGGGTAACTATGGCTACACCTTC.